Following are 29 T cell receptor beta chains from one sample sequenced in a study of cytomegalovirus exposure and HLA in healthy donors. Vbeta (60) and Jbeta (13) primers were used in the PCR. The table came from immunoSEQ multiplex PCR; TCRdb's copy has only in-frame clones and leaves some out. The data hold some 150,000 clones, with 70% to 80% observed a single time. Specimen: PBMCs. These receptors came from a woman aged 40 to 49 in good health and CMV-seronegative.

The chain is built from TRBV7-8 and TRBJ2-7, with 13 bases matching TRBD2. CDR3 size: 14 residues. From germline, CDR1 is SGHVS and CDR2 FQNEAQ. Trimming cost V 5 bases and J 3 bases; bases outside gene matches: 1. The CDR3 DNA is TGTGCCAGCAGCCGGACTAGCGGGGGCTACGAGCAGTACTTC. Amino acid sequence: CASSRTSGGYEQYF.

Only a few counts were recorded for this clone. The V gene is TRBV6-5, the J gene TRBJ1-1; D is ambiguous. The germline V and J ends were trimmed by 5 bases and 9 bases, with 16 bases remaining between them. The CDR3 is 13 amino acids. CDR1 is MNHEY, CDR2 SVGAGI, per germline. CDR3 sequence reads: CASSDQEGTKAFF. The DNA of the CDR3 is TGTGCCAGCAGTGATCAGGAGGGTACGAAAGCTTTCTTT.

The chain has TRBV11-3 and TRBJ1-3; 9 positions agree with TRBD1. The V segment lost 5 bases and the J segment 4 bases; nucleotides outside the gene matches: 3. CDR3 size: 14 residues. Germline CDR1 is SGHNT and CDR2 is YENEEA. The CDR3 coding sequence is TGTGCCAGCAGCCGGGACAGGGTAGGAAACACCATATATTTT. Amino acids: CASSRDRVGNTIYF.

The sample holds one count of this clone. V and J are TRBV29-1 and TRBJ2-1; 9 bases map to TRBD2. Germline CDR1 reads SQVTM; CDR2 reads ANQGSEA. V dropped 4 bases and J dropped 6; count of bases not matched to a gene: 1. This CDR3 has 12 residues. The CDR3 protein is CSVGREGNEQFF. Written as DNA, the CDR3 is TGCAGCGTTGGGCGGGAGGGCAATGAGCAGTTCTTC.

The chain carries TRBV7-9 and TRBJ1-1; 9 bases fit TRBD1. The length of the CDR3 is 15 residues. The germline gives CDR1 SEHNR, CDR2 FQNEAQ (reference sequence). J gave up 6 bases and V 3 bases, and 8 bases lay outside the gene matches. For the CDR3, the DNA is TGTGCCAGCAGCTTCAACCCGGACAGGGGCCCTGAAGCTTTCTTT. Translating gives CASSFNPDRGPEAFF.

The genes are TRBV11-2 and TRBJ1-1; D is unresolved. Trimming cost V 1 base and J 0 bases, with 3 bases left between them. From germline, CDR1 is SGHAT and CDR2 FQNNGV. This CDR3 has 13 residues. CDR3 protein: CASSLAVNTEAFF. Here the CDR3 DNA reads TGTGCCAGCAGCTTAGCAGTGAACACTGAAGCTTTCTTT.

The rearrangement links TRBV27 to TRBJ1-4, with D unresolved. The CDR3 has 14 amino acids. The germline V gene has CDR1 MNHEY and CDR2 SMNVEV (reference sequence). V shed 6 bases and J shed 4 bases, with 12 bases lying between them. This CDR3 reads CASRLGRRNEKLFF. CDR3 coding DNA: TGTGCCAGCAGGTTGGGCAGGCGTAATGAAAAACTGTTTTTT.

The chain employs TRBV19 and TRBJ2-7, with D tentatively TRBD1 (6 bases). The CDR3 consists of 14 residues. The V gene lost 1 base and the J gene lost 4 bases, with 11 bases spanning the gap. The germline V gene encodes CDR1 LNHDA and CDR2 SQIVND (reference sequence). The CDR3 is CASSIAGQPYEQYF. In DNA form, the CDR3 reads TGTGCCAGTAGTATAGCAGGACAGCCTTACGAGCAGTACTTC.

This clone was detected only once. V gene TRBV10-3 combines with J gene TRBJ1-2; 9 nucleotides line up with TRBD1. J was trimmed by 8 bases and V by 10 bases; bases with no gene match: 5. Germline CDR1 ENHRY, CDR2 SYGVKD. The CDR3 consists of 11 residues. DNA of the CDR3: TGTGCCACAGGACAGGGGCGCGGCTACACCTTC. Its translation is CATGQGRGYTF.

As concerns this clone: Other DNA sequences in this sample translate to the same CDR3. The rearrangement links TRBV5-1 to TRBJ2-3; D gene unclear. CDR3 size: 15 residues. The V end lost 0 bases, the J end lost 0 bases, and 8 bases lay between the germline ends. Germline V CDR1 and CDR2: SGHRS, YFSETQ. As DNA, the CDR3 is TGCGCCAGCAGCTTGGACGGTGCTAGCACAGATACGCAGTATTTT. Amino acid sequence: CASSLDGASTDTQYF.

V usage is TRBV9 and J usage is TRBJ1-2; D might be TRBD1 (6 bases). The CDR3 is made up of 15 amino acids. Trimming stripped 0 bases from V and 2 bases from J, with 11 bases between. Germline V gene data show CDR1 as SGDLS and CDR2 as YYNGEE. DNA of the CDR3: TGTGCCAGCAGCGTAGTTCAGGGGTGGAACTATGGCTACACCTTC. Translated: CASSVVQGWNYGYTF.

V gene TRBV6-1 combines with J gene TRBJ2-7; D uncertain. The CDR3 runs 13 residues. CDR1 is MNHNS, CDR2 SASEGT, per germline. V gave up 5 bases and J gave up 4 bases, with 12 bases separating them. CDR3 bases: TGTGCCAGCAGTCGCGGCACCACGTACGAGCAGTACTTC. The encoded protein is CASSRGTTYEQYF.

The gene calls are TRBV7-9 and TRBJ2-2, with D hard to call. Trimming removed 3 bases from V and 7 bases from J, with 3 bases in between. The length of the CDR3 is 11 residues. CDR1 SEHNR and CDR2 FQNEAQ come from the germline V gene (reference sequence). CDR3 loop: CASSLRGELFF. CDR3 nucleotides: TGTGCCAGCAGCTTGCGCGGGGAGCTGTTTTTT.

The V gene is TRBV23-1, the J gene TRBJ2-7; TRBD1 is a possible D gene (6 bases). TRBV23-1 is marked as an open reading frame, function uncertain. CDR3 length: 15 residues. V dropped 2 bases and J dropped 3 bases, with 14 bases sitting between them. CDR3 sequence (DNA): TGCGCCAGCAGTCAAGTGGGACACGCTTACTACGAGCAGTACTTC. Its translation: CASSQVGHAYYEQYF.

The chain joins TRBV7-2 to TRBJ1-2, with TRBD1 matching 8 bases. The length of the CDR3 is 14 residues. The junction had 12 bases not matched to a gene; V was cut back by 7 bases and J by 8 bases. Germline CDR1 and CDR2: SGHTA and FQGNSA. CDR3 coding DNA: TGTGCCAGCACCGGAATTACAGGGGGACAAGGCTACACCTTC. Its protein product is CASTGITGGQGYTF.

This clone was seen only once. This chain uses TRBV11-2 with TRBJ2-7; 11 bases line up with TRBD2. V lost 3 bases to trimming and J lost 5 bases; unmatched junction nucleotides: 9. Germline V gene data show CDR1 as SGHAT and CDR2 as FQNNGV. CDR3 length: 16 residues. The CDR3 nucleotides are TGTGCCAGCAGCTTTAGCGGGGGGGCAAAAGTAAACGAGCAGTACTTC. Amino acid sequence: CASSFSGGAKVNEQYF.

The chain joins TRBV28 to TRBJ1-1; 8 nucleotides line up with TRBD1. The CDR3 length is 14 residues. V shed 4 bases, J shed 4 bases, and the junction held 5 bases outside the gene matches. Germline V lookup: CDR1 MDHEN, CDR2 SYDVKM. Here the CDR3 DNA reads TGTGCCAGCAGTTCACACAGGGGGAGCACTGAAGCTTTCTTT. Translating gives CASSSHRGSTEAFF.

The rearrangement uses TRBV10-3 and TRBJ2-1; possibly TRBD1 for D (6 bases). Between the trimmed V and J ends, which lost 10 bases and 9 bases, there was a span of 19 bases. The V gene's germline CDR1 is ENHRY and CDR2 SYGVKD. The CDR3 runs 13 residues. CDR3 sequence: CATRDTSEGEQFF. CDR3 coding DNA: TGTGCCACTCGGGACACCTCCGAGGGTGAGCAGTTCTTC.

J is TRBJ1-1 and V is TRBV13, with a weak D call TRBD1 (5 bases). Germline CDR1 is PRHDT and CDR2 is FYEKMQ (reference sequence). The CDR3 loop spans 18 amino acids. Trimming left V 5 bases short and J 5 bases short, with 27 bases between. CDR3: CASSGPRTLPPLGTEAFF. In DNA, the CDR3 is TGTGCCAGCAGCGGACCTCGGACACTTCCCCCGCTAGGAACTGAAGCTTTCTTT. The whole variable domain, filled in from reference TRBV13 and TRBJ1-1, reads AAGVIQSPRHLIKEKRETATLKCYPIPRHDTVYWYQQGPGQDPQFLISFYEKMQSDKGSIPDRFSAQQFSDYHSELNMSSLELGDSALYFCASSGPRTLPPLGTEAFFGQGTRLTVV.

This clone was observed a single time. This CDR3 is CASRRGRLDSPLHF. The CDR3 coding sequence is TGTGCCAGCAGGCGGGGCCGGTTGGATTCACCCCTCCACTTT. V is TRBV6-5 and J is TRBJ1-6, with TRBD1 as a possible D gene (5 bases). CDR1 is MNHEY, CDR2 SVGAGI, per germline. The CDR3 runs 14 residues. The ends were cut back, 6 bases at V and 8 bases at J, with 14 bases in the middle.

A few counts support this clone. The V call is TRBV5-4, the J call TRBJ1-1; 7 bases agree with TRBD1. Germline V gives CDR1 SGHNT, CDR2 YYREEE (reference sequence). The CDR3 has 15 amino acids. With V trimmed by 3 bases and J by 4 bases, 9 bases remained unmatched. The CDR3 bases are TGTGCCAGCAGCTCAGTACAGGGGTATGGCACTGAAGCTTTCTTT. Its protein is CASSSVQGYGTEAFF.

DNA for the CDR3: TGTGCCAGCACCCCTTTTGGGCAGGGGGCCGGTGAAAAACTGTTTTTT. Amino acids: CASTPFGQGAGEKLFF. V is TRBV28 and J is TRBJ1-4; TRBD1 matches 8 bases. Germline V lookup: CDR1 MDHEN, CDR2 SYDVKM. J gave up 7 bases and V 7 bases, and 14 bases lay outside the gene matches. The CDR3 spans 16 residues.

The chain employs TRBV5-4 and TRBJ1-4, with 10 bases fitting TRBD1. CDR1 and CDR2 from the germline V gene are SGHNT and YYREEE (reference sequence). This CDR3 is 16 amino acids long. The V segment lost 4 bases and the J segment 8 bases; nucleotides outside the gene matches: 11. CDR3 in amino acids: CASSLTPTGGPEKLFF. CDR3 coding DNA: TGTGCCAGCAGCCTCACCCCGACAGGGGGCCCGGAAAAACTGTTTTTT.

The chain recombines TRBV6-1 with TRBJ1-1, with D tentatively TRBD1 (6 bases). Germline CDR1 and CDR2: MNHNS and SASEGT. The CDR3 length is 13 residues. The V end lost 8 bases, the J end lost 3 bases, and 13 bases lay between the germline ends. CDR3 loop: CASPQGEDTEAFF. The DNA for the CDR3 is TGTGCCAGCCCACAGGGAGAGGACACTGAAGCTTTCTTT.

The CDR3 DNA is TGTGCCAGCAATACGGGGATGAACACTGAAGCTTTCTTT. Amino acid sequence: CASNTGMNTEAFF. The rearrangement links TRBV6-5 to TRBJ1-1; no definite D call. V lost 7 bases, J lost 0 bases, and 9 bases lay in between. The V gene's germline CDR1 is MNHEY and CDR2 SVGAGI. The CDR3 runs 13 residues.

This clone has a handful of counts. The chain links TRBV5-4 to TRBJ1-1, with 8 bases identical to TRBD1. The germline gives CDR1 SGHNT, CDR2 YYREEE (reference sequence). The CDR3 has 13 amino acids. J lost 11 bases, V lost 7 bases, and 13 bases had no gene match. CDR3 loop: CASALWTGPDAFF. The DNA of the CDR3 is TGTGCCAGCGCTCTGTGGACAGGGCCGGATGCTTTCTTT.

The CDR3 protein is CASNHRGDTQYF. The CDR3 coding sequence is TGTGCCAGCAATCACAGGGGAGATACGCAGTATTTT. The chain is built from TRBV6-1 and TRBJ2-3; TRBD1 matches at 7 bases. In germline, CDR1 is MNHNS, CDR2 SASEGT. The CDR3 has 12 amino acids. V shed 7 bases, J shed 5 bases, and the junction held 3 bases outside the gene matches.

The chain carries TRBV5-1 and TRBJ2-2; maybe TRBD2 (5 bases). This CDR3 region has 15 residues. V lost 0 bases and J lost 4, with 10 bases in between. In germline, CDR1 is SGHRS, CDR2 YFSETQ. CDR3 sequence reads: CASSLEGRGTGELFF. CDR3 sequence (DNA): TGCGCCAGCAGCTTGGAGGGCCGGGGCACCGGGGAGCTGTTTTTT.

The chain carries TRBV5-1 and TRBJ2-3; TRBD2 matches 10 bases. Trimming took 3 bases from V and 2 from J; bases not matched to a gene: 6. CDR3 length: 16 residues. CDR1 and CDR2 (germline): SGHRS, YFSETQ. DNA for the CDR3: TGCGCCAGCAGCTATACTAGCGGGGCCTCCACAGATACGCAGTATTTT. Translation: CASSYTSGASTDTQYF.